This TCR beta chain was found in a study of vaccination and CD4 T cells after COVID-19. Study details: Convalescent study patients returned SARS-CoV-2 positive nasal swab PCR results, with nine mild cases and one severe.

Comment on this clonotype: Its matching antigen is unknown.

Germline V gene lookup returns CDR1 GTSNPN and CDR2 SVGIG (reference sequence). The CDR3 runs to 16 residues. Trimming removed 4 bases at V and 0 bases at J, with 13 bases between. An Oncomine TCR Beta short-read assay was used to sequence the DNA from cultured CD4+ T cells. TCRdb processed the PCR reads anew with MiXCR; each CDR3 protein has one entry. The sample consists of over 10,000 distinct CDR3 sequences, less than 45% of them appearing once. Treatment given: roughly 10-day PBMC culture with coronavirus spike peptide pools or control peptides (ViraFEST assay). Each well held two million PBMCs in IL-2 (about 10 IU/ml) medium with approximately 9.4 ug/ml peptide pools.

This chain connects TRBV30 to TRBJ1-6; D gene ambiguous. Input material: CD4+ T cells from blood, cultured in vitro. This clonotype originated in a human donor who had recovered from COVID-19. The CDR3 bases are TGTGCCTGGAAATTGAGAGGGAGCTCCTATAATTCACCCCTCCACTTT. It translates to CAWKLRGSSYNSPLHF.